These 16 T cell receptor beta chains share one sample of origin, sequenced in a study of PD-1 blockade in classical Hodgkin lymphoma. The method was immunoSEQ multiplex PCR; TCRdb's version includes in-frame clones alone and lacks a portion of them. The sample holds some 23,000 clones; roughly 76% are singletons and the top ten take 3.1%. Sample time point: cycle 4 day 1 (C4D1), after six to seven weeks of nivolumab. No patient escaped relapse after autologous stem cell transplantation, and brentuximab vedotin exposure varied. Thawed PBMCs underwent magnetic negative selection to yield purified CD4+ T cells. Sequences were derived from CD4+ T cells from blood, sampled before the fourth cycle of nivolumab. Every receptor here comes from a human donor with classical Hodgkin lymphoma.

CDR3 protein: CASSLARDTEAFF. CDR3 coding DNA: TGCGCCAGCAGCTTGGCACGGGACACTGAAGCTTTCTTT. This chain links TRBV5-1 with TRBJ1-1, with D uncertain. The length of the CDR3 is 13 residues. CDR1 is SGHRS and CDR2 is YFSETQ in the germline V gene. The V and J ends lost 0 bases and 3 bases respectively, with 6 bases between them.

This chain joins TRBV29-1 and TRBJ1-1; 8 bases match TRBD1. V gave up 7 bases and J gave up 5 bases; unmatched junction bases: 6. The germline CDR1 and CDR2 sequences are SQVTM and ANQGSEA. This CDR3 comprises 12 residues. CDR3 amino acids: CSGTRQGTEAFF. DNA of the CDR3: TGCAGCGGTACTCGACAGGGGACTGAAGCTTTCTTT.

The rearrangement joins TRBV25-1 to TRBJ1-5; D is undetermined. This CDR3 has 12 residues. Germline CDR1 and CDR2: MGHDK and SYGVNS. V lost 6 bases and J lost 4, with 7 bases in between. CDR3 sequence: CASSWGNQPQHF. CDR3 bases: TGTGCCAGCAGCTGGGGTAATCAGCCCCAGCATTTT.

The V gene is TRBV7-2, the J gene TRBJ1-2; TRBD1 matches 8 bases. Germline CDR1 is SGHTA and CDR2 is FQGNSA. J lost 4 bases, V lost 1 base, and 11 bases had no gene match. The CDR3 runs to 17 residues. CDR3 nucleotides: TGTGCCAGCAGCTTAGTTCTGTTAGGACAGGGTACCTATGGCTACACCTTC. It specifies CASSLVLLGQGTYGYTF.

The chain combines TRBV30 with TRBJ1-5; D possibly corresponds to TRBD1 (6 bases). The germline gives CDR1 GTSNPN, CDR2 SVGIG (reference sequence). V lost 0 bases to trimming and J lost 7 bases, with 10 bases between them. The CDR3 sequence is 13 residues long. Written as DNA, the CDR3 is TGTGCCTGGAGTGTAGAGGGGGGACAGCCCCAGCATTTT. Translation: CAWSVEGGQPQHF.

This chain connects TRBV27 to TRBJ1-5; D not certain. Trimming cost V 3 bases and J 0 bases, with 9 bases left between them. The CDR3 totals 15 residues. The germline gives CDR1 MNHEY, CDR2 SMNVEV (reference sequence). Written as DNA, the CDR3 is TGTGCCAGCAGTTTGAACCCCTATAGCAATCAGCCCCAGCATTTT. This translates into CASSLNPYSNQPQHF.

The chain links TRBV7-2 to TRBJ1-2; D uncertain. The V gene lost 1 base and the J gene lost 4 bases, with 7 bases spanning the gap. Germline V gives CDR1 SGHTA, CDR2 FQGNSA. This CDR3 has 13 amino acids. The CDR3 protein is CASSLGRVYGYTF. The CDR3 nucleotides read TGTGCCAGCAGCTTAGGGAGGGTCTATGGCTACACCTTC.

This chain connects TRBV4-2 to TRBJ1-2; D not certain. Trimming cost V 0 bases and J 7 bases, with 12 bases left between them. Germline CDR1 LGHNA, CDR2 YNFKEQ. CDR3 length: 14 amino acids. CDR3 sequence: CASSQDGRPGGYTF. Written as DNA, the CDR3 is TGTGCCAGCAGCCAAGACGGGCGTCCAGGTGGCTACACCTTC.

V and J are TRBV7-6 and TRBJ2-1, with D tentatively TRBD1 (6 bases). The germline V gene encodes CDR1 SGHVS and CDR2 FNYEAQ. The CDR3 length is 17 residues. V was clipped by 2 bases and J by 0 bases, with 14 bases between them. The CDR3 region has the DNA TGTGCCAGCAGCTTAAGGGCTACAGGGATCTCCTACAATGAGCAGTTCTTC. Its protein product is CASSLRATGISYNEQFF.

This clone was seen a few times. The rearrangement joins TRBV19 to TRBJ1-1, with D perhaps matching TRBD1 (5 bases). The germline V gene has CDR1 LNHDA and CDR2 SQIVND (reference sequence). The CDR3 has 15 amino acids. Trimming took off 6 bases at V and 0 bases at J, with 14 bases between the two ends. Here the CDR3 reads CASSNQDSMNTEAFF. The CDR3 coding sequence is TGTGCCAGTAGCAACCAAGACAGCATGAACACTGAAGCTTTCTTT.

This clone came up once. DNA of the CDR3: TGTGCCAGCAGCTTAGCGTACGGGGGCGGGACTAATGAAAAACTGTTTTTT. It specifies CASSLAYGGGTNEKLFF. This sequence joins TRBV7-8 and TRBJ1-4, with D tentatively TRBD1 (6 bases). The CDR3 covers 17 residues. Trimming cost V 0 bases and J 2 bases, with 13 bases left between them. Germline V gene lookup returns CDR1 SGHVS and CDR2 FQNEAQ.

The chain is built from TRBV19 and TRBJ1-2, with D unclear. CDR1 is LNHDA, CDR2 SQIVND, per germline (reference sequence). The CDR3 length is 15 residues. Trimming removed 6 bases at V and 0 bases at J, with 14 bases between. CDR3 nucleotide sequence: TGTGCCAGTAGCCGCCCGGGCAACACTAACTATGGCTACACCTTC. Amino acids: CASSRPGNTNYGYTF. Complete variable domain (other parts from reference TRBV19 and TRBJ1-2): DGGITQSPKYLFRKEGQNVTLSCEQNLNHDAMYWYRQDPGQGLRLIYYSQIVNDFQKGDIAEGYSVSREKKESFPLTVTSAQKNPTAFYLCASSRPGNTNYGYTFGSGTRLTVV.

The gene calls are TRBV30 and TRBJ1-1; TRBD1 agrees at 8 bases. This CDR3 comprises 13 residues. After removal of 1 base from V and 4 bases from J, the junction contained 2 bases not matched to a gene. Germline V gene data show CDR1 as GTSNPN and CDR2 as SVGIG (reference sequence). This chain's CDR3 is CAWSATGGTEAFF. CDR3 in DNA: TGTGCCTGGAGTGCAACAGGGGGCACTGAAGCTTTCTTT.

This clone was seen a handful of times. The chain combines TRBV2 with TRBJ1-4; D remains ambiguous. The germline V gene encodes CDR1 SNHLY and CDR2 FYNNEI. The CDR3 is 13 residues long. Trimming left V 6 bases short and J 8 bases short, with 13 bases between. The CDR3 bases are TGTGCCAGCAGGGCCGGGGTGGTAGAAAAACTGTTTTTT. Translation gives CASRAGVVEKLFF.

This chain uses TRBV19 with TRBJ2-5, with D perhaps TRBD1 (6 bases). Germline CDR1 reads LNHDA; CDR2 reads SQIVND (reference sequence). The CDR3 sequence is 15 residues long. Trimming cost V 3 bases and J 6 bases, with 17 bases left between them. Here the CDR3 DNA reads TGTGCCAGTAGTATTGGGTCGACCAGGGGCCAGACCCAGTACTTC. It specifies CASSIGSTRGQTQYF.

This sequence joins TRBV28 and TRBJ1-3, with D possibly matching TRBD1 (6 bases). This CDR3 is built from 15 residues. Trimming stripped 6 bases from V and 4 bases from J, with 16 bases between. CDR1 is MDHEN, CDR2 SYDVKM, per germline. CDR3 nucleotides: TGTGCCAGCAGACCTACCGGGACAAAAGGAAACACCATATATTTT. Its protein product is CASRPTGTKGNTIYF. Complete variable domain (other parts from reference TRBV28 and TRBJ1-3): DVKVTQSSRYLVKRTGEKVFLECVQDMDHENMFWYRQDPGLGLRLIYFSYDVKMKEKGDIPEGYSVSREKKERFSLILESASTNQTSMYLCASRPTGTKGNTIYFGEGSWLTVV.